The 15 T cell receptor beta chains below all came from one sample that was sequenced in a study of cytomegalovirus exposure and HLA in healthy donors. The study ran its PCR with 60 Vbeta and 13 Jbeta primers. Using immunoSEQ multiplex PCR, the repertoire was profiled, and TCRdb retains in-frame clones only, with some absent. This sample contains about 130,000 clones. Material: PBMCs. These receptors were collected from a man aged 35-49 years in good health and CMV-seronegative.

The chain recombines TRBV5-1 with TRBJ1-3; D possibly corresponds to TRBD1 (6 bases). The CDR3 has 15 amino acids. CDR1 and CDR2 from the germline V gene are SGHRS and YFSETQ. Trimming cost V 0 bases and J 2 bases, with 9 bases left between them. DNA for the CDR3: TGCGCCAGCAGCTTGGGGGGGGGCCCTGGAAACACCATATATTTT. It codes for CASSLGGGPGNTIYF.

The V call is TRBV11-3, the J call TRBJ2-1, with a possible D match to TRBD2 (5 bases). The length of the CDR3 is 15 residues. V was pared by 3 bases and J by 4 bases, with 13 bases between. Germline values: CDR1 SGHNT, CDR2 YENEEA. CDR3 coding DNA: TGTGCCAGCAGCTTCCGAGCGGAGGTTTACAATGAGCAGTTCTTC. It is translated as CASSFRAEVYNEQFF.

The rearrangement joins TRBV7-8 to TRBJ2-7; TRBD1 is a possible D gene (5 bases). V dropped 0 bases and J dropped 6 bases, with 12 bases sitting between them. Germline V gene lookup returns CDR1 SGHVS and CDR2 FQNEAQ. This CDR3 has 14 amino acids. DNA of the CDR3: TGTGCCAGCAGCTTAGCGGCAGGGTTGGCCGAGCAGTACTTC. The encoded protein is CASSLAAGLAEQYF.

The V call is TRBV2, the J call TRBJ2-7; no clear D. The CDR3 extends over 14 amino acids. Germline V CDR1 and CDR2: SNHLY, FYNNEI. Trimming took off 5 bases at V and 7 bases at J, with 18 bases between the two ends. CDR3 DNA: TGTGCCAGCAGTCATCCAGGCAAAGTGTTGGAGCAGTACTTC. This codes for CASSHPGKVLEQYF.

The CDR3 nucleotides are TGTGCCTGGAGTAGGGCAGGGTCTAATGAAAAACTGTTTTTT. It specifies CAWSRAGSNEKLFF. The chain couples TRBV30 to TRBJ1-4; a weak D match, TRBD1 (5 bases). The V end lost 2 bases, the J end lost 3 bases, and 10 bases lay between the germline ends. The CDR3 sequence is 14 residues long. Germline V gene lookup returns CDR1 GTSNPN and CDR2 SVGIG (reference sequence).

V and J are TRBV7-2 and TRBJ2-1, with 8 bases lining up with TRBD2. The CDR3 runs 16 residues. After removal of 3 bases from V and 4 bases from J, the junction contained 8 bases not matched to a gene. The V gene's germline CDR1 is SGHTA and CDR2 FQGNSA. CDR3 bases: TGTGCCAGCAGCTTCAGCGGGAGTGCCTTTTACAATGAGCAGTTCTTC. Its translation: CASSFSGSAFYNEQFF.

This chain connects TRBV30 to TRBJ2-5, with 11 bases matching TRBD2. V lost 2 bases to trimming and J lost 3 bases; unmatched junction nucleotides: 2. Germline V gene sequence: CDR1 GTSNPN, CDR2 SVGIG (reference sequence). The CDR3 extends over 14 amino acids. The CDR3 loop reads CAWSPGLAEETQYF. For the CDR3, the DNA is TGTGCCTGGAGTCCGGGACTAGCGGAAGAGACCCAGTACTTC.

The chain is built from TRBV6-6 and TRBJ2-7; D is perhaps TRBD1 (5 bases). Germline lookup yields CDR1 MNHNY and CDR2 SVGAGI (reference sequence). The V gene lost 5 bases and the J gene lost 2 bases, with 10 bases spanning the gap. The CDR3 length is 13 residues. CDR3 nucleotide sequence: TGTGCCAGCAGTCCCGACAGAACCTACGAGCAGTACTTC. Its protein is CASSPDRTYEQYF.

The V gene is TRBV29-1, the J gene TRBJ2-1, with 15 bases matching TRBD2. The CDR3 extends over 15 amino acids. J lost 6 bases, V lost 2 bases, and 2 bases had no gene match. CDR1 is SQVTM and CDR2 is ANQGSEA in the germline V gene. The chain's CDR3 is CSVEWTSGRANEQFF. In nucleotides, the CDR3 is TGCAGCGTTGAATGGACTAGCGGGAGGGCCAATGAGCAGTTCTTC.

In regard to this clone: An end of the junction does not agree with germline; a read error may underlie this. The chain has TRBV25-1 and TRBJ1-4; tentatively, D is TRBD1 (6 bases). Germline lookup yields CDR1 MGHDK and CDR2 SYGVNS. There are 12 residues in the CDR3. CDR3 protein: CASSVSRQTGPW. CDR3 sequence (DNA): TGTGCCAGCAGTGTTTCCCGACAGACAGGCCCCTGG.

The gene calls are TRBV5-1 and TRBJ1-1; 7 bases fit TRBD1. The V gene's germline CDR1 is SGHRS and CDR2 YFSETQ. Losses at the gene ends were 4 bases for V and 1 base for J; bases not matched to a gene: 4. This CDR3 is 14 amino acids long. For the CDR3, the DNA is TGCGCCAGCAGCGCGGGACAGCCGAACACTGAAGCTTTCTTT. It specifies CASSAGQPNTEAFF. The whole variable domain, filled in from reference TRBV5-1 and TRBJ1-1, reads KAGVTQTPRYLIKTRGQQVTLSCSPISGHRSVSWYQQTPGQGLQFLFEYFSETQRNKGNFPGRFSGRQFSNSRSEMNVSTLELGDSALYLCASSAGQPNTEAFFGQGTRLTVV.

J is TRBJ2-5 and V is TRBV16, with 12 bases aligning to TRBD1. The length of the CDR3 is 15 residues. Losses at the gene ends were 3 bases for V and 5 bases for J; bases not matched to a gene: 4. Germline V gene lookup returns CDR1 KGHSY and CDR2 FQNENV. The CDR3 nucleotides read TGTGCCAGCAGCCATGGGACAGGGGGCTTGGAGACCCAGTACTTC. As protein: CASSHGTGGLETQYF.

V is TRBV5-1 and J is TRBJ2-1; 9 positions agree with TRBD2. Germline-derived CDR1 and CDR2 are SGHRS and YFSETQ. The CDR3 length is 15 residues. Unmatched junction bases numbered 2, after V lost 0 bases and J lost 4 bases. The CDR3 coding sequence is TGCGCCAGCAGCTTGGGGACTAGCGATTACAATGAGCAGTTCTTC. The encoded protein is CASSLGTSDYNEQFF.

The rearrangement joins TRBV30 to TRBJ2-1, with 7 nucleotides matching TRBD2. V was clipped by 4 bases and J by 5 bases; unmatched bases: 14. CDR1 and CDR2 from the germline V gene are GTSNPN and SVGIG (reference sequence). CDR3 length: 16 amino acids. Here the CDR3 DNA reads TGTGCCTGGATGGGTGTAACGGGAGGTGCCCACAATGAGCAGTTCTTC. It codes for CAWMGVTGGAHNEQFF.

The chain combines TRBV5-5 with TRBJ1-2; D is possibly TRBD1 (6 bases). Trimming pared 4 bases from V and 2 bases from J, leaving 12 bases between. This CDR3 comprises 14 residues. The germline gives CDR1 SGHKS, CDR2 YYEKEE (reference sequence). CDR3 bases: TGTGCCAGCAGCCTGACAGGACAGAACTATGGCTACACCTTC. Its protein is CASSLTGQNYGYTF. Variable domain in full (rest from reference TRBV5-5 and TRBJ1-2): DAGVTQSPTHLIKTRGQQVTLRCSPISGHKSVSWYQQVLGQGPQFIFQYYEKEERGRGNFPDRFSARQFPNYSSELNVNALLLGDSALYLCASSLTGQNYGYTFGSGTRLTVV.